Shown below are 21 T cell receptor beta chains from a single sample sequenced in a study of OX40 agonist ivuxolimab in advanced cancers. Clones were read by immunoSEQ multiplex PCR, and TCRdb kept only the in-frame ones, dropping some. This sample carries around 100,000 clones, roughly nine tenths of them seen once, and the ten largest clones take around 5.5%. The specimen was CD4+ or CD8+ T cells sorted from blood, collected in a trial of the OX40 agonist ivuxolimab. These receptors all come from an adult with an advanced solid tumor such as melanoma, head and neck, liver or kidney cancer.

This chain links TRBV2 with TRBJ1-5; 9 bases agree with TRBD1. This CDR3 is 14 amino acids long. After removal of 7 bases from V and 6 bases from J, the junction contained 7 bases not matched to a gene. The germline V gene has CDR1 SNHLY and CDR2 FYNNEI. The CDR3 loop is CASTKQGAAQPQHF. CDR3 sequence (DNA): TGTGCCAGCACAAAACAGGGGGCGGCTCAGCCCCAGCATTTT.

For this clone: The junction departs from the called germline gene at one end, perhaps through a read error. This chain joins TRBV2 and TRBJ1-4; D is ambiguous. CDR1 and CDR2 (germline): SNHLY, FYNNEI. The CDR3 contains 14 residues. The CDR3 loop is CASGEDVLNEKLFF. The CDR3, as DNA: TGTGCCAGCGGTGAGGACGTCCTTAATGAAAAACTGTTTTTT.

The DNA for the CDR3 is TGTGCCAGCAGCTCGGGAGGGGCGGGAGTGTCCGGGGAGCTGTTTTTT. This codes for CASSSGGAGVSGELFF. V is TRBV7-3 and J is TRBJ2-2, with 8 bases matching TRBD2. Germline trimming cut 4 bases from V and 6 bases from J; bases unmatched to any gene: 10. The CDR3 is 16 residues long. CDR1 and CDR2 from the germline V gene are SGHTA and FQGTGA. The full variable domain, in which reference TRBV7-3 and TRBJ2-2 provide the parts outside the CDR3, is GAGVSQTPSNKVTEKGKYVELRCDPISGHTALYWYRQSLGQGPEFLIYFQGTGAADDSGLPNDRFFAVRPEGSVSTLKIQRTERGDSAVYLCASSSGGAGVSGELFFGEGSRLTVL.

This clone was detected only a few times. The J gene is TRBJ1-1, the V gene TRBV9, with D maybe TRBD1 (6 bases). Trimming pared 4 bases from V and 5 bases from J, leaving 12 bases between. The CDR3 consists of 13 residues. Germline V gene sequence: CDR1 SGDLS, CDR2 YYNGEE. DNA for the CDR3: TGTGCCAGCAGCCCCCGAGGGGGTACTGAAGCTTTCTTT. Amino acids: CASSPRGGTEAFF.

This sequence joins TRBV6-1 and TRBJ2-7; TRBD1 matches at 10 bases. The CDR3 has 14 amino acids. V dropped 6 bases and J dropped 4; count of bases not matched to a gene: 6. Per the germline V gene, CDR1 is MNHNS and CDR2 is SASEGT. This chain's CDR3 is CASSTGTGDYEQYF. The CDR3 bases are TGTGCCAGCAGCACCGGGACAGGGGATTACGAGCAGTACTTC.

The CDR3 DNA reads as TGTGCCAGCAGCCATCAGCTGAACTATGGCTACACCTTC. Its translation: CASSHQLNYGYTF. The chain couples TRBV7-2 to TRBJ1-2; D is uncertain. Deletions cut 5 bases from V and 2 bases from J, with 9 bases between. The CDR3 has 13 amino acids. Germline V gene lookup returns CDR1 SGHTA and CDR2 FQGNSA. The complete variable domain, with remaining parts taken from reference TRBV7-2 and TRBJ1-2, reads GAGVSQSPSNKVTEKGKDVELRCDPISGHTALYWYRQSLGQGLEFLIYFQGNSAPDKSGLPSDRFSAERTGGSVSTLTIQRTQQEDSAVYLCASSHQLNYGYTFGSGTRLTVV.

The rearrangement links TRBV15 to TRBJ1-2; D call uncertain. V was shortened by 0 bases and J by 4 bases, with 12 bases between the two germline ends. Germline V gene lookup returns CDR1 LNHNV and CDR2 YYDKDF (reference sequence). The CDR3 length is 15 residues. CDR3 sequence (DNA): TGTGCCACCAGCAGAGATGTCGGCGATAGCTATGGCTACACCTTC. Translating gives CATSRDVGDSYGYTF.

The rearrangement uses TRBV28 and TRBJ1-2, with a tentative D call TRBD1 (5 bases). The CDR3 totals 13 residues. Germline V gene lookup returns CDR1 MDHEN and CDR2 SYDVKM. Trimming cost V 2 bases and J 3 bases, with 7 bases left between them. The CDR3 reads CASSLRTHYGYTF. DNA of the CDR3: TGTGCCAGCAGTTTACGGACACACTATGGCTACACCTTC.

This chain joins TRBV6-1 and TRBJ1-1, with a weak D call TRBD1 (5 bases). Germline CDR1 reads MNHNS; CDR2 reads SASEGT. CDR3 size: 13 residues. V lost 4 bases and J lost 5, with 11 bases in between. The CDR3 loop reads CASSVIGVTEAFF. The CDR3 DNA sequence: TGTGCCAGCAGTGTAATAGGGGTAACTGAAGCTTTCTTT.

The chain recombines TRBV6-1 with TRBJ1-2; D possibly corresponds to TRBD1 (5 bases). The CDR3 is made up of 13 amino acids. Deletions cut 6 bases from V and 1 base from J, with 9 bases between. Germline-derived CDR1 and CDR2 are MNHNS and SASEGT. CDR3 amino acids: CASSRDLNYGYTF. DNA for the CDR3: TGTGCCAGCAGCCGGGACCTTAACTATGGCTACACCTTC.

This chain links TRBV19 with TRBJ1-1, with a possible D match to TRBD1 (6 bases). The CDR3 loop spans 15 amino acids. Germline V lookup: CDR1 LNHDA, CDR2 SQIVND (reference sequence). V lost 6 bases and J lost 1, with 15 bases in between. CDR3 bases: TGTGCCAGTAGCGCAAGGGGGGAGACGAACACTGAAGCTTTCTTT. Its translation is CASSARGETNTEAFF. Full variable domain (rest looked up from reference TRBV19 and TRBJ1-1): DGGITQSPKYLFRKEGQNVTLSCEQNLNHDAMYWYRQDPGQGLRLIYYSQIVNDFQKGDIAEGYSVSREKKESFPLTVTSAQKNPTAFYLCASSARGETNTEAFFGQGTRLTVV.

The CDR3 sequence is CASSPTGSMNTEAFF. The CDR3 DNA follows: TGTGCCAGCTCACCAACAGGGTCCATGAACACTGAAGCTTTCTTT. The chain is built from TRBV18 and TRBJ1-1, with D possibly being TRBD1 (6 bases). The CDR3 runs to 15 residues. Germline CDR1 is KGHSH and CDR2 is LQKENI. Trimming took 2 bases from V and 0 from J, leaving 10 bases between them.

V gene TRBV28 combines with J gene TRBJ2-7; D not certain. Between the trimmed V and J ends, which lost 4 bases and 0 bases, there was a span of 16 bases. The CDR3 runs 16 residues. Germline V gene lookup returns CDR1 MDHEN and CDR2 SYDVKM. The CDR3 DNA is TGTGCCAGCAGTTCAGCAAGTTTTTTTAGCTCCTACGAGCAGTACTTC. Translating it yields CASSSASFFSSYEQYF.

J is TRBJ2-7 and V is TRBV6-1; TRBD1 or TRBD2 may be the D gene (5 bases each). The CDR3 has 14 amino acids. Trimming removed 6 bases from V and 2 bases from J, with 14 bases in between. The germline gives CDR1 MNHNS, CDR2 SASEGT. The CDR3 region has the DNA TGTGCCAGCAGGCACCGGGACGGTACCTACGAGCAGTACTTC. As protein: CASRHRDGTYEQYF.

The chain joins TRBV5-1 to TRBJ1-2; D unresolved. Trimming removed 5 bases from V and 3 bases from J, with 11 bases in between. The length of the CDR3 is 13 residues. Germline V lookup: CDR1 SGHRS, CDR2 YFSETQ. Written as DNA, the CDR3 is TGCGCCAGCAGACTACCTATAGACTATGGCTACACCTTC. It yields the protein CASRLPIDYGYTF.

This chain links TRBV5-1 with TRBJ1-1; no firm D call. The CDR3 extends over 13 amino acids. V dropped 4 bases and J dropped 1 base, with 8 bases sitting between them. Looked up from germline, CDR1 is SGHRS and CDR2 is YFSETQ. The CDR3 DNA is TGCGCCAGCAGCCCCGGGCAGAACACTGAAGCTTTCTTT. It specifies CASSPGQNTEAFF. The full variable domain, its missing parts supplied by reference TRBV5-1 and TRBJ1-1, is KAGVTQTPRYLIKTRGQQVTLSCSPISGHRSVSWYQQTPGQGLQFLFEYFSETQRNKGNFPGRFSGRQFSNSRSEMNVSTLELGDSALYLCASSPGQNTEAFFGQGTRLTVV.

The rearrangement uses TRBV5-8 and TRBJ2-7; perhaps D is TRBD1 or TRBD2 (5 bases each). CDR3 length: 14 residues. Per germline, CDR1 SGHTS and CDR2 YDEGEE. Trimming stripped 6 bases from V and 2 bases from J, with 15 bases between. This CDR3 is CASKRPGPPYEQYF. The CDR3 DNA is TGTGCCAGCAAAAGACCGGGACCCCCCTACGAGCAGTACTTC.

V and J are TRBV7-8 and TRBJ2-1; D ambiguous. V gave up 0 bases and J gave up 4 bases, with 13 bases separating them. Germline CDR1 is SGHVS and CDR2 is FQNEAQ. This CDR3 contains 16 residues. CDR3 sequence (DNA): TGTGCCAGCAGCTTAGCCCCACGGACGGTTTACAATGAGCAGTTCTTC. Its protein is CASSLAPRTVYNEQFF.

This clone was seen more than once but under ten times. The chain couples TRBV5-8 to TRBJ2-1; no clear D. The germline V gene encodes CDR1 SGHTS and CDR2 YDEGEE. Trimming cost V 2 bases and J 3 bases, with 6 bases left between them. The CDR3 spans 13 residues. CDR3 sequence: CASSFPNYNEQFF. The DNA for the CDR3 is TGTGCCAGCAGCTTCCCTAACTACAATGAGCAGTTCTTC.

The CDR3 region has the DNA TGCAGCGCCGACCCCGGTGGACGACGTGGCTACACCTTC. Translated: CSADPGGRRGYTF. This sequence joins TRBV29-1 and TRBJ1-2; D gene unclear. Germline V gene lookup returns CDR1 SQVTM and CDR2 ANQGSEA. The CDR3 has 13 residues. V gave up 7 bases and J gave up 7 bases, with 19 bases separating them.

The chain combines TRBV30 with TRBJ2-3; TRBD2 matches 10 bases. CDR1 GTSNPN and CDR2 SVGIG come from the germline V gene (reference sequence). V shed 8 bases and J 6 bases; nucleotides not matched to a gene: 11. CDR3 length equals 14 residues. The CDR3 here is CALQAGGPGDTQYF. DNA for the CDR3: TGTGCCCTACAAGCGGGAGGGCCCGGGGATACGCAGTATTTT.